These T cell receptor beta chains were read from a single sample in a study of shared clonotypes between healthy human individuals. Only in-frame clones appear in the TCRdb table, and some are missing; sequencing was by immunoSEQ multiplex PCR. Found here are more than 2 million clones, 85% to 95% of them singletons; the top ten hold 0.13%. Input material: naive CD4+ T cells sorted from blood. The origin of the receptors is a man between 18 and 29 years old in good health. The CDR3 runs from the conserved cysteine through the conserved F or W. D genes are given only for firm matches. The size entry is marked missing in some rows and otherwise reads once, few, many or a size class.

CDR3 length: 14; V gene: TRBV7-9; clone size: once; J gene: TRBJ1-3; D gene: .; CDR3 protein: CASSQGYSGNTIYF; CDR3 DNA: TGTGCCAGCAGCCAGGGTTACTCTGGAAACACCATATATTTT
CDR3 length: 14; V gene: TRBV7-2; clone size: .; J gene: TRBJ2-1; D gene: TRBD2; CDR3 protein: CASSSGLVDNEQFF; CDR3 DNA: TGTGCCAGCAGCTCTGGACTAGTAGACAATGAGCAGTTCTTC
CDR3 length: 14; V gene: TRBV2; clone size: .; J gene: TRBJ2-2; D gene: TRBD1; CDR3 protein: CASSSGGNTGELFF; CDR3 DNA: TGTGCCAGCAGTTCAGGGGGAAACACCGGGGAGCTGTTTTTT
CDR3 length: 15; V gene: TRBV9; clone size: .; J gene: TRBJ2-1; D gene: TRBD2; CDR3 protein: CASSPAGLGPNEQFF; CDR3 DNA: TGTGCCAGCAGCCCAGCGGGACTAGGTCCCAATGAGCAGTTCTTC
CDR3 length: 11; V gene: TRBV10-1; clone size: once; J gene: TRBJ2-7; D gene: .; CDR3 protein: CASSSGAEQYF; CDR3 DNA: TGCGCCAGCAGTAGTGGGGCCGAGCAGTACTTC
CDR3 length: 12; V gene: TRBV27; clone size: .; J gene: TRBJ1-2; D gene: TRBD1; CDR3 protein: CASSYRGLSYTF; CDR3 DNA: TGTGCCAGCAGTTACAGGGGGCTGAGCTACACCTTC
CDR3 length: 15; V gene: TRBV30; clone size: .; J gene: TRBJ1-2; D gene: TRBD1; CDR3 protein: CAWETSGQGFSGYTF; CDR3 DNA: TGTGCCTGGGAAACCTCGGGACAGGGTTTTTCCGGCTACACCTTC
CDR3 length: 15; V gene: TRBV30; clone size: .; J gene: TRBJ1-4; D gene: .; CDR3 protein: CAWSVGGGGGEKLFF; CDR3 DNA: TGTGCCTGGAGTGTCGGAGGGGGTGGTGGTGAAAAACTGTTTTTT
CDR3 length: 13; V gene: TRBV10-1; clone size: .; J gene: TRBJ2-7; D gene: .; CDR3 protein: CASSRQAGYEQYF; CDR3 DNA: TGCGCCAGCAGTAGACAGGCGGGCTACGAGCAGTACTTC
CDR3 length: 11; V gene: TRBV20-1; clone size: .; J gene: TRBJ2-4; D gene: .; CDR3 protein: CSGRGKNIQYF; CDR3 DNA: TGCAGTGGGAGGGGCAAAAACATTCAGTACTTC
CDR3 length: 15; V gene: TRBV7-9; clone size: .; J gene: TRBJ2-5; D gene: TRBD2; CDR3 protein: CASSPLAGGRETQYF; CDR3 DNA: TGTGCCAGCAGCCCACTAGCGGGAGGACGAGAGACCCAGTACTTC
CDR3 length: 15; V gene: TRBV4-1; clone size: .; J gene: TRBJ1-1; D gene: TRBD1; CDR3 protein: CASSREGQGNTEAFF; CDR3 DNA: TGCGCCAGCAGCCGAGAAGGACAGGGGAACACTGAAGCTTTCTTT
CDR3 length: 12; V gene: TRBV19; clone size: .; J gene: TRBJ2-1; D gene: TRBD1; CDR3 protein: CASSEQGSEQFF; CDR3 DNA: TGTGCCAGTAGTGAACAGGGGAGTGAGCAGTTCTTC
CDR3 length: 14; V gene: TRBV7-2; clone size: .; J gene: TRBJ1-2; D gene: .; CDR3 protein: CASSLTYTVGGYTF; CDR3 DNA: TGTGCCAGCAGCTTAACTTACACGGTTGGGGGCTACACCTTC
CDR3 length: 13; V gene: TRBV4-2; clone size: .; J gene: TRBJ2-7; D gene: .; CDR3 protein: CASSQQGFYEQYF; CDR3 DNA: TGTGCCAGCAGCCAGCAGGGGTTCTACGAGCAGTACTTC
CDR3 length: 12; V gene: TRBV7-2; clone size: few; J gene: TRBJ2-3; D gene: .; CDR3 protein: CASSLLTDTQYF; CDR3 DNA: TGTGCCAGCAGCCTCCTCACAGATACGCAGTATTTT
CDR3 length: 13; V gene: TRBV19; clone size: .; J gene: TRBJ1-1; D gene: .; CDR3 protein: CASRQYRGTEAFF; CDR3 DNA: TGTGCCAGTCGACAGTACCGGGGCACTGAAGCTTTCTTT
CDR3 length: 12; V gene: TRBV29-1; clone size: .; J gene: TRBJ1-1; D gene: TRBD1; CDR3 protein: CSGWTGRTEAFF; CDR3 DNA: TGCAGCGGTTGGACAGGGCGAACTGAAGCTTTCTTT
CDR3 length: 17; V gene: TRBV15; clone size: .; J gene: TRBJ1-1; D gene: TRBD1; CDR3 protein: CATSRDWPRGLSTEAFF; CDR3 DNA: TGTGCCACCAGCAGAGATTGGCCCAGGGGGCTGAGCACTGAAGCTTTCTTT
CDR3 length: 14; V gene: TRBV2; clone size: .; J gene: TRBJ1-2; D gene: TRBD1; CDR3 protein: CASSRIQGANGYTF; CDR3 DNA: TGTGCCAGCAGCCGCATACAGGGGGCCAATGGCTACACCTTC
CDR3 length: 13; V gene: TRBV30; clone size: .; J gene: TRBJ2-5; D gene: TRBD2; CDR3 protein: CAWSVRGEETQYF; CDR3 DNA: TGTGCCTGGAGTGTACGGGGGGAAGAGACCCAGTACTTC
CDR3 length: 16; V gene: TRBV5-4; clone size: .; J gene: TRBJ2-2; D gene: TRBD2; CDR3 protein: CASSRTSGRITGELFF; CDR3 DNA: TGTGCCAGCAGCCGGACTAGCGGGAGAATTACCGGGGAGCTGTTTTTT
CDR3 length: 13; V gene: TRBV7-3; clone size: once; J gene: TRBJ2-3; D gene: TRBD2; CDR3 protein: CASSATSRYTQYF; CDR3 DNA: TGTGCCAGCAGCGCGACTAGCCGGTATACGCAGTATTTT
CDR3 length: 14; V gene: TRBV28; clone size: once; J gene: TRBJ1-2; D gene: .; CDR3 protein: CASSRDTVRYGYTF; CDR3 DNA: TGTGCCAGCAGTAGGGACACTGTACGATATGGCTACACCTTC
CDR3 length: 20; V gene: TRBV5-1; clone size: .; J gene: TRBJ1-2; D gene: .; CDR3 protein: CASSSSPGTLPGLARYGYTF; CDR3 DNA: TGCGCCAGCAGCTCGTCCCCCGGGACCCTCCCCGGCCTAGCCCGCTATGGCTACACCTTC
CDR3 length: 16; V gene: TRBV5-4; clone size: .; J gene: TRBJ2-7; D gene: TRBD1; CDR3 protein: CASSLGGQGVPYEQYF; CDR3 DNA: TGTGCCAGCAGCTTAGGGGGACAGGGGGTTCCCTACGAGCAGTACTTC
CDR3 length: 15; V gene: TRBV6-5; clone size: .; J gene: TRBJ2-7; D gene: .; CDR3 protein: CASSYTLTGSYEQYF; CDR3 DNA: TGTGCCAGCAGTTACACCTTGACAGGATCCTACGAGCAGTACTTC